This T cell receptor beta chain emerged from a study of cytomegalovirus exposure and HLA in healthy donors. The study's findings and limits: The authors assumed roughly uniform sequencing depth across donors for presence/absence analyses. In a later analysis, TCR beta V- and J-gene trimming showed a link to a missense DCLRE1C variant.

About this clone itself: No antigen is known for it.

Germline CDR1 SGDLS, CDR2 YYNGEE. CDR3 length: 15 amino acids. The V gene end was trimmed by 3 bases and the J gene end by 7 bases; junction bases not matched to a gene: 5. Primers for the PCR totalled 60 Vbeta and 13 Jbeta. The data were produced by immunoSEQ multiplex PCR, yet TCRdb's version contains in-frame clones alone and is incomplete. The sample holds roughly 150,000 clones, over 60% seen once. The specimen was PBMCs. The chain recombines TRBV9 with TRBJ2-7, with TRBD2 matching 15 bases. This sequence originates from a male donor in good health and CMV-seronegative. For the CDR3, the DNA is TGTGCCAGCAGCGGGACTAGCGGGGGGGCCTGGGAGCAGTACTTC. Its translation: CASSGTSGGAWEQYF.